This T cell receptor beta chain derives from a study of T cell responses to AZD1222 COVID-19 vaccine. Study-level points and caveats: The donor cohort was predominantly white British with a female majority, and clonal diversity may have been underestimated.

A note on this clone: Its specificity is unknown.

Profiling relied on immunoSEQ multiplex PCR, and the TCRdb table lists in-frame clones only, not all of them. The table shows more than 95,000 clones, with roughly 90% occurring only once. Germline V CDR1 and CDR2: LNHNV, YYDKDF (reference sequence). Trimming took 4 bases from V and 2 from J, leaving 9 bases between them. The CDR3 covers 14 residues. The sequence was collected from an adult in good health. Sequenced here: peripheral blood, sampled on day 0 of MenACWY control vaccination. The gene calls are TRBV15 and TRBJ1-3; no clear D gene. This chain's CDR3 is CATSTGGTGNTIYF. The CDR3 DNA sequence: TGTGCCACCAGCACGGGAGGAACTGGAAACACCATATATTTT.